The rows below give T cell receptor beta chains drawn from one sample of a study of T cell changes during pregnancy in multiple sclerosis. Repertoires were generated with immunoSEQ multiplex PCR, while TCRdb's copy carries only in-frame clones and drops some. This table has 95,000 to 100,000 clones, about 91% appearing once. Sample: peripheral blood, taken in the second trimester of pregnancy. The source of these receptors is a female donor with multiple sclerosis, enrolled in a pregnancy study. Each CDR3 is given with its conserved first and last residue.

j_call	v_call	cdr3_aa
TRBJ2-7	TRBV28	CASSLGSASYEQYF
TRBJ2-7	TRBV9	CASSVGGAGALSEQYF
TRBJ2-3	TRBV5-1	CASSLPGGRGTDTQYF
TRBJ1-5	TRBV19	CATGQGGGNQPQHF
TRBJ1-1	TRBV28	CASSLGGTAFF
TRBJ2-3	TRBV19	CASSNPPGLLTDTQYF
TRBJ1-5	TRBV2	CASSGDSGTGLQPQHF
TRBJ2-6	TRBV15	CATSRLDRGFGANVLTF
TRBJ1-1	TRBV6-1	CAGTRGSSEAFF
TRBJ1-2	TRBV7-9	CASSSMDSLNGYTF
TRBJ1-4	TRBV27	CASSFDRVTEKLFF
TRBJ2-7	TRBV19	CASSVAGGHGYEQYF
TRBJ1-4	TRBV7-8	CASSVDRPATNEKLFF
TRBJ1-1	TRBV4-1	CASSQEVQGGEAFF
TRBJ2-3	TRBV7-9	CASSPTIWGDTDTQYF
TRBJ1-2	TRBV4-1	CASSQIREGGYTF
TRBJ2-3	TRBV5-1	CASSLGLAGTDTQYF
TRBJ2-2	TRBV6-5	CASRRTGGTGELFF
TRBJ2-3	TRBV5-4	CASSSRTGGTDTQYF
TRBJ2-2	TRBV27	CASSYLLTGELFF
TRBJ2-3	TRBV28	CASSFLQGADTQYF
TRBJ2-7	TRBV7-2	CASSLERHLPRQF
TRBJ1-2	TRBV10-3	CAISDPQGAVYGYTF
TRBJ2-7	TRBV7-2	CASSSGLGEQYF
TRBJ2-1	TRBV25-1	CATQRAGAYNEQFF
TRBJ2-2	TRBV11-2	CASSLVSSSGTGELFF
TRBJ2-7	TRBV5-1	CASSLGGSASYEQYF
TRBJ1-1	TRBV2	CASTAPGGGRTEAFF
TRBJ1-2	TRBV15	CATSRVLTGYNYGYTF
TRBJ1-4	TRBV6-6	CASSRPDRNNEKLFF
TRBJ1-1	TRBV5-1	CASSLAWDKNTEAFF
TRBJ1-1	TRBV28	CASSFPQGRVTEAFF
TRBJ1-5	TRBV11-2	CASSLGIGVSNQPQHF
TRBJ2-3	TRBV6-1	CASSEAKTSTDTQYF
TRBJ1-2	TRBV19	CASSIGRPIYGYTF
TRBJ2-5	TRBV5-1	CASSFNRGGETQYF
TRBJ2-3	TRBV11-2	CASSLDGGAPDTQYF
TRBJ1-5	TRBV18	CASSPGDSNQPQHF
TRBJ1-6	TRBV5-4	CASSLARGPNSPLHF
TRBJ2-7	TRBV5-8	CASSPLAGSYEQYF
TRBJ2-7	TRBV30	CAGTMGGYEQYF
TRBJ1-1	TRBV5-4	CASSSTVRLNTEAFF
TRBJ2-7	TRBV6-1	CASSVQGPYEQYF
TRBJ1-1	TRBV2	CASSSGGTEAFF
TRBJ2-5	TRBV5-4	CASSLSAGGPRSQETQYF
TRBJ2-1	TRBV29-1	CSVERQGVNEQFF
TRBJ2-2	TRBV5-1	CASSLVPSGASEELFF
TRBJ2-1	TRBV29-1	CSADPGSYNEQFF
TRBJ2-7	TRBV7-8	CASSPEASGIHEQYF
TRBJ2-1	TRBV28	CASSWRAGSYNEQFF
TRBJ2-3	TRBV5-1	CASSISSGRVDTQYF
TRBJ2-7	TRBV2	CASSAPTGRSEQYF
TRBJ2-3	TRBV28	CASQGVGTDTQYF
TRBJ2-1	TRBV18	CASSPPTPYNEQFF
TRBJ2-7	TRBV6-6	CASSRGLIYEQYF
TRBJ2-7	TRBV15	CATSRERTGVDEQYF
TRBJ2-3	TRBV11-3	CASSKGTSGTDTQYF
TRBJ2-1	TRBV11-2	CASSSPNLEQFF
TRBJ2-1	TRBV19	CATRLAGINEQFF